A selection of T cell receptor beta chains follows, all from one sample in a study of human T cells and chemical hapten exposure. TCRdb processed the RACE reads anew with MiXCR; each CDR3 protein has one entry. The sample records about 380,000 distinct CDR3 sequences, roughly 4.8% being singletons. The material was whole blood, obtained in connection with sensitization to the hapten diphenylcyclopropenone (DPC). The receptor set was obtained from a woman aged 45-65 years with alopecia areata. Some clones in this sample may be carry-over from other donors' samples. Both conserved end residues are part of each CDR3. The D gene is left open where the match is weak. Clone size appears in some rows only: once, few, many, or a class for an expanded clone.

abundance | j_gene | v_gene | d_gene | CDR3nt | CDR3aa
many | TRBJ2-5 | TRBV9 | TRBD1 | TGTGCCAGCAGCCTTGCGGACAGGGCGATCACAGAGACCCAGTACTTC | CASSLADRAITETQYF
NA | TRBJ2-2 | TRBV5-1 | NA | TGCGCCAGCAGCTTAGGCAGGGGATCCGCCGGGGAGCTGTTTTTT | CASSLGRGSAGELFF
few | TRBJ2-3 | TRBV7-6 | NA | TGTGCCAGCAGCTCCCGGGCAGGGTTCACAGATACGCAGTATTTT | CASSSRAGFTDTQYF
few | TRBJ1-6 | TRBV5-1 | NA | TGCGCCAGCAGCTTGGCAAGAAATTCACCCCTCCACTTT | CASSLARNSPLHF
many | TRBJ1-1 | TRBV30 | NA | TGTGCCTGGAGCCGGAACACTGAAGCTTTCTTT | CAWSRNTEAFF
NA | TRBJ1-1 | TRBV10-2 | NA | TGCGCCAGCGGGGAACATAGCAGGGAAGCTTTCTTT | CASGEHSREAFF
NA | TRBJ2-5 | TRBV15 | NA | TGTGCCACCAGCAGAGTAGGGGCTAAAGAAGAGACCCAGTACTTC | CATSRVGAKEETQYF
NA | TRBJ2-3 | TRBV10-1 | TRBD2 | TGCGCCAGCAGTGAGGCTAGCGGATATACGCAGTATTTT | CASSEASGYTQYF
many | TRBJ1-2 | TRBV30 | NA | TGTGCCTGGAATATCATGGGTGGCTACACCTTC | CAWNIMGGYTF
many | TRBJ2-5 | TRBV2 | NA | TGTGCCAGCGGGCGGGACCCGTCCCAGTACTTC | CASGRDPSQYF
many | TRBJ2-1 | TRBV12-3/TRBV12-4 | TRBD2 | TGTGCCAGCAGAGGCGGGAGGTCCTACAATGAGCAGTTCTTC | CASRGGRSYNEQFF
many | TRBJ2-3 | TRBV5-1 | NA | TGCGCCAGCAGCTACAATTCAGATACGCAGTATTTT | CASSYNSDTQYF
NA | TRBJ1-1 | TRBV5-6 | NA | TGTGCCAGCAGCTTGGCAGGGCGTACCGCTGAAGCTTTCTTT | CASSLAGRTAEAFF
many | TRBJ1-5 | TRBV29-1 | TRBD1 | TGCAGCGTTGCGACAGGGGGCAATCAGCCCCAGCATTTT | CSVATGGNQPQHF
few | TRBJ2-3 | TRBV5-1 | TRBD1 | TGCGCCAGCAGCTCGAACCGGGACAGACGCACAGATACGCAGTATTTT | CASSSNRDRRTDTQYF
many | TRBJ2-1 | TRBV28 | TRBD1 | TGTGCCAGCAGTTTCCTGGACAGGGATTCCTACAATGAGCAGTTCTTC | CASSFLDRDSYNEQFF
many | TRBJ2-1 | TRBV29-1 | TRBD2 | TGCAGCGTTGTCTTAGCGGGGGGGGATGAGCAGTTCTTC | CSVVLAGGDEQFF
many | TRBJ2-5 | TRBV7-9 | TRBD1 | TGTGCCAGCAGCTCTTGGACGACAGGGCACGAGACCCAGTACTTC | CASSSWTTGHETQYF
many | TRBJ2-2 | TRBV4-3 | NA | TGCGCCAGCAGCCCGAGGTTGGGCCTTAACACCGGGGAGCTGTTTTTT | CASSPRLGLNTGELFF
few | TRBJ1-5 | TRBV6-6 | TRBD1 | TGTGCCAGCAGTTCGGGACAGGGGGCCAGGCAGCCCCAGCATTTT | CASSSGQGARQPQHF
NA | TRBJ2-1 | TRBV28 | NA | TGTGCCAGCAGTGCCCTTGAGGGGGTGGTTGCAAATGAGCAGTTCTTC | CASSALEGVVANEQFF
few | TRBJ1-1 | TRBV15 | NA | TGTGCCACCAGCAGCGACACTGAAGCTTTCTTT | CATSSDTEAFF
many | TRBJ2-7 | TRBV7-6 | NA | TGTGCCAGCAGCTTAGCGGGGTCCGAAACCTACGAGCAGTACTTC | CASSLAGSETYEQYF
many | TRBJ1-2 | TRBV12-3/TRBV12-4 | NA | TGTGCCAGCAGTCCCCAGCCCCCTAACTATGGCTACACCTTC | CASSPQPPNYGYTF
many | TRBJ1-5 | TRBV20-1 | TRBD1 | TGCAGTGCAACTGACAGGGAAAATCAGCCCCAGCATTTT | CSATDRENQPQHF
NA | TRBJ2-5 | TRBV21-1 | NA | TGTGCCAGCAGCAAAGATAGTATCAGGGCGCTCCAAGAGACCCAGTACTTC | CASSKDSIRALQETQYF
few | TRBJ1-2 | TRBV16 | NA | TGTGCCAGCAGCCACAAAACAGGGACCTATGGCTACACCTTC | CASSHKTGTYGYTF